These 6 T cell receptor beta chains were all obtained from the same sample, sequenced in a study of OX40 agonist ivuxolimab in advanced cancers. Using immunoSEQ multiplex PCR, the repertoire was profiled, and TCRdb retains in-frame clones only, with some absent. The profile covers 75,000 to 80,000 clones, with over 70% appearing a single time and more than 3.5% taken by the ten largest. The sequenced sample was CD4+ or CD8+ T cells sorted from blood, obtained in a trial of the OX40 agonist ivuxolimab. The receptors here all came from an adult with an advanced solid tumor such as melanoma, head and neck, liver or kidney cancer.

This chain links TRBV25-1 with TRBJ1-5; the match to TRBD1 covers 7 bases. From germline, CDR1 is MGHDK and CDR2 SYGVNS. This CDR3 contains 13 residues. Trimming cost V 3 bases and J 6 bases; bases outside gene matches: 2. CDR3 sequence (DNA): TGTGCCAGCAGTGACAGGGGGTTTCAGCCCCAGCATTTT. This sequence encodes CASSDRGFQPQHF.

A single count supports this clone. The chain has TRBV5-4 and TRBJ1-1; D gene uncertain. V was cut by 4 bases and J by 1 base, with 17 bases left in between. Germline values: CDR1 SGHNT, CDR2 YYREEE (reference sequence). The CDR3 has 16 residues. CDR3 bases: TGTGCCAGCAGCCCCCCAACCCCAACGCCGAACACTGAAGCTTTCTTT. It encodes CASSPPTPTPNTEAFF.

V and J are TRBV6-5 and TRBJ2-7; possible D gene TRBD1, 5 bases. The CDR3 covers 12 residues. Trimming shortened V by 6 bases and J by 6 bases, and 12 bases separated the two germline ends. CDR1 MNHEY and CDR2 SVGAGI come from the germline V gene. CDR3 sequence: CASSTQGIEQYF. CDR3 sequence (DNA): TGTGCCAGCAGCACCCAGGGAATCGAGCAGTACTTC.

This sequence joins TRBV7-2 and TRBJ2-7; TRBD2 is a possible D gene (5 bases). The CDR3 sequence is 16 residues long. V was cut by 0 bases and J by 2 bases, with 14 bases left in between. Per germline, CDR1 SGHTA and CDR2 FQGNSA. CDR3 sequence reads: CASSLAATSTTYEQYF. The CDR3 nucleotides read TGTGCCAGCAGCTTAGCCGCAACTAGTACTACCTACGAGCAGTACTTC.

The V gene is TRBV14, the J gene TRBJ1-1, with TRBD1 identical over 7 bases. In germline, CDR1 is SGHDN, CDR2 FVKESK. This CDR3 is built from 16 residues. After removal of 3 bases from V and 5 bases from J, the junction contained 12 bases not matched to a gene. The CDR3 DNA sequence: TGTGCCAGCAGCCATCGAATGGCAGGGGGGAGTACTGAAGCTTTCTTT. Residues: CASSHRMAGGSTEAFF.

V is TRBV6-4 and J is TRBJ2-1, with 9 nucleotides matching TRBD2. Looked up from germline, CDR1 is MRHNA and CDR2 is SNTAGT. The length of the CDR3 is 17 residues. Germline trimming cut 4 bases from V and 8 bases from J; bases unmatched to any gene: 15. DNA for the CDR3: TGTGCCAGCAGTGCATTAGCACAGCGGGGGGATATGGATGAGCAGTTCTTC. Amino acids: CASSALAQRGDMDEQFF.